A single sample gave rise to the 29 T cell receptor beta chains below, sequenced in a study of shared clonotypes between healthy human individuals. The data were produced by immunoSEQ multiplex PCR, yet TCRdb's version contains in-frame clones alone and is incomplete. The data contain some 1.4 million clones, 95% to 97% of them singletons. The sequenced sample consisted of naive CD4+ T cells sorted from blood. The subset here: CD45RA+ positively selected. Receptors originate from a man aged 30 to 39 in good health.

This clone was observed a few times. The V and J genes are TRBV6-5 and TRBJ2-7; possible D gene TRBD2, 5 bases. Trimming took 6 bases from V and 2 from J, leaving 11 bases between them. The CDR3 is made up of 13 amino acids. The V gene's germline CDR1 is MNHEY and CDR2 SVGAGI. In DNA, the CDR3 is TGTGCCAGCAGGTCAAGCGGCACCTACGAGCAGTACTTC. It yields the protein CASRSSGTYEQYF.

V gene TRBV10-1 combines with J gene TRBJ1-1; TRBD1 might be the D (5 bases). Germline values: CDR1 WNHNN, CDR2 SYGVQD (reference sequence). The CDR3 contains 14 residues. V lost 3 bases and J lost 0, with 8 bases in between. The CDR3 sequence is CASSEKGLNTEAFF. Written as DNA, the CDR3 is TGCGCCAGCAGTGAAAAGGGGCTGAACACTGAAGCTTTCTTT.

CDR3 amino acids: CASSQAWGETQYF. Written as DNA, the CDR3 is TGCGCCAGCAGCCAAGCTTGGGGAGAGACCCAGTACTTC. This chain links TRBV4-1 with TRBJ2-5; D gene uncertain. Germline loops: CDR1 MGHRA, CDR2 YSYEKL. The ends were cut back, 1 base at V and 4 bases at J, with 7 bases in the middle. CDR3 length: 13 residues.

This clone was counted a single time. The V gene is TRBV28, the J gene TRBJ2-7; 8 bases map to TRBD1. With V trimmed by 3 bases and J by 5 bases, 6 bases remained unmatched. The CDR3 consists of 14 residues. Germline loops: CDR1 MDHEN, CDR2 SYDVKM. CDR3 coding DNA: TGTGCCAGCAGTTTGGACAGGGTGGTCAACGAGCAGTACTTC. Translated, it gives CASSLDRVVNEQYF.

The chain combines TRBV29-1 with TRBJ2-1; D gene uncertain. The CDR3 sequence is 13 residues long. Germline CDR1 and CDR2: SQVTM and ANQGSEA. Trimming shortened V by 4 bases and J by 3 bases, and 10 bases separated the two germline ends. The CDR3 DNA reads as TGCAGCGTTGCCCCGGAAAGCTACAATGAGCAGTTCTTC. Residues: CSVAPESYNEQFF.

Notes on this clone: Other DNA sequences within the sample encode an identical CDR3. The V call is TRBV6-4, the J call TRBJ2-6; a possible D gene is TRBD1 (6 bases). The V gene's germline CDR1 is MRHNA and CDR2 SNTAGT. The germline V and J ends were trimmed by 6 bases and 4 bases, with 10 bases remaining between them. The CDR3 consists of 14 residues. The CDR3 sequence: CASSRGSGANVLTF. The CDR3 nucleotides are TGTGCCAGCAGCAGGGGAAGCGGGGCCAACGTCCTGACTTTC.

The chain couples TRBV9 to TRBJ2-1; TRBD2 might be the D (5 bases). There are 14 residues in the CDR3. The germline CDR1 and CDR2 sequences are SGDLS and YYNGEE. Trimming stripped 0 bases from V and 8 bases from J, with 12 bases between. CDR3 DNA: TGTGCCAGCAGCGTAGTAGGCGGGTGGGATGAGCAGTTCTTC. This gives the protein CASSVVGGWDEQFF.

The CDR3 sequence: CASSQTPGLNTEAFF. Written as DNA, the CDR3 is TGTGCCAGCAGCCAAACCCCGGGGCTGAACACTGAAGCTTTCTTT. The chain joins TRBV11-2 to TRBJ1-1, with a tentative D call TRBD1 (5 bases). Germline V gene sequence: CDR1 SGHAT, CDR2 FQNNGV. V lost 5 bases, J lost 0 bases, and 13 bases lay in between. The CDR3 has 15 residues.

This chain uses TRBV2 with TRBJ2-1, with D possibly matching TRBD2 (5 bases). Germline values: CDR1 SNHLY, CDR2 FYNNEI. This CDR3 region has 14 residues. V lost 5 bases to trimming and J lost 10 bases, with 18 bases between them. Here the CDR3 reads CASSLTLSGTEQFF. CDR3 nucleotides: TGTGCCAGCAGTTTAACCCTAAGCGGAACCGAGCAGTTCTTC.

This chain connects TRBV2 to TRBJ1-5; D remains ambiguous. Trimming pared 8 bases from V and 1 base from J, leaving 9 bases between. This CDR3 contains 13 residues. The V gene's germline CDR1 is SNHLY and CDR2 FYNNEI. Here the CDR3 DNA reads TGTGCCAGCGCCACCAGGAGCAATCAGCCCCAGCATTTT. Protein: CASATRSNQPQHF.

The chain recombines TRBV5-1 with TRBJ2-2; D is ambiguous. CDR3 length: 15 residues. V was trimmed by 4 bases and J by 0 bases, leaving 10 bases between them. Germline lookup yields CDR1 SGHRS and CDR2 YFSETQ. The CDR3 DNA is TGCGCCAGCAGCCCCCTAAACGCGAACACCGGGGAGCTGTTTTTT. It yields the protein CASSPLNANTGELFF.

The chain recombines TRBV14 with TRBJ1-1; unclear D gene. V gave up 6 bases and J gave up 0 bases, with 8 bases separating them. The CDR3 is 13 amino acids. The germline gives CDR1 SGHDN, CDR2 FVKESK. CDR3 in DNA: TGTGCCAGCAGTTACACTTTGAACACTGAAGCTTTCTTT. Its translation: CASSYTLNTEAFF.

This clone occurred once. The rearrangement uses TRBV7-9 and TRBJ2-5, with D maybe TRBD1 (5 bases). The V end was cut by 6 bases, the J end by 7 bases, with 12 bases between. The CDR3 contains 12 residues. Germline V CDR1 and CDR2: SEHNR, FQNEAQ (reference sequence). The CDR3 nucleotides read TGTGCCAGCAGTCAGAATAGGGGGACCCAGTACTTC. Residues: CASSQNRGTQYF.

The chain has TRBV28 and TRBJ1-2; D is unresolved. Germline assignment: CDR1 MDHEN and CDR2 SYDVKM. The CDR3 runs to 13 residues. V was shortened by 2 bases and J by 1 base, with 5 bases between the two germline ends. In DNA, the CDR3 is TGTGCCAGCAGTTTAGCCAGTAACTATGGCTACACCTTC. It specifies CASSLASNYGYTF.

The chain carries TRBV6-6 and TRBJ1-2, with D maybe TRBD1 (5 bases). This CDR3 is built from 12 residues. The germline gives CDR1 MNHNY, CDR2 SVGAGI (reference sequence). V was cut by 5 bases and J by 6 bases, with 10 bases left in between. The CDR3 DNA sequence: TGTGCCAGCAGTCGACAGTCTGATGGCTACACCTTC. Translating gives CASSRQSDGYTF.

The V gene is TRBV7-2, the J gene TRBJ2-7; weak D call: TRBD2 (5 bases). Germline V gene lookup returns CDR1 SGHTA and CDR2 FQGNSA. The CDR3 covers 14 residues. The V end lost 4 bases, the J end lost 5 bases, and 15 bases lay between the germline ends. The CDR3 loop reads CASSWRTDRDEQYF. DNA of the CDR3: TGTGCCAGCAGCTGGAGGACCGATAGGGACGAGCAGTACTTC.

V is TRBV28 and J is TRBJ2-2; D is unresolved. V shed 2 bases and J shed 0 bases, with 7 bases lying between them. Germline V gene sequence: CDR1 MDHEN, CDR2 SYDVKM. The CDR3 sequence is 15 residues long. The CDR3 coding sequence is TGTGCCAGCAGTTTAGGCAGGCCGAACACCGGGGAGCTGTTTTTT. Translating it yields CASSLGRPNTGELFF.

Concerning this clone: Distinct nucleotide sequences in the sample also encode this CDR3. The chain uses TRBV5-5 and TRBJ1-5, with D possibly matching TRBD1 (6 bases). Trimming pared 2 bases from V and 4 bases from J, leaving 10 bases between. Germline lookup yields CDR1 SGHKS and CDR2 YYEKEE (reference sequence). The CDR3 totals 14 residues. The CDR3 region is CASSLRGGNQPQHF. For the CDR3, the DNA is TGTGCCAGCAGCTTAAGAGGGGGAAATCAGCCCCAGCATTTT. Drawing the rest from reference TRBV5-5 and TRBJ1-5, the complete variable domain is DAGVTQSPTHLIKTRGQQVTLRCSPISGHKSVSWYQQVLGQGPQFIFQYYEKEERGRGNFPDRFSARQFPNYSSELNVNALLLGDSALYLCASSLRGGNQPQHFGDGTRLSIL.

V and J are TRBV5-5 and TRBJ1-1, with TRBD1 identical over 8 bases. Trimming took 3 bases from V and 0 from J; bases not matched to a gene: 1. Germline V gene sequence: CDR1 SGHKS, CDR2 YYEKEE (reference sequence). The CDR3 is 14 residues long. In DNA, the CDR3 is TGTGCCAGCAGCTGGGACAGGTTGAACACTGAAGCTTTCTTT. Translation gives CASSWDRLNTEAFF.

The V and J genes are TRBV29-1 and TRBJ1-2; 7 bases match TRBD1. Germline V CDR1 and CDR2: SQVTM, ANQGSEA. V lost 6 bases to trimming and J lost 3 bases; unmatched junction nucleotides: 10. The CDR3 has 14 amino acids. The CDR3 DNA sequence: TGCAGCGTCGCCCGACCCGGGACAGACTATGGCTACACCTTC. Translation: CSVARPGTDYGYTF.

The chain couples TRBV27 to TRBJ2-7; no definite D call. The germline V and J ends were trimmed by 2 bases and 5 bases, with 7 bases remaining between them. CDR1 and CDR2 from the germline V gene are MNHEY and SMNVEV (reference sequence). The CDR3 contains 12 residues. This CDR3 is CASSLTINEQYF. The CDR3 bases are TGTGCCAGCAGTTTAACTATCAACGAGCAGTACTTC.

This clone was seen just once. CDR3 DNA sequence: TGTGCCAGCAGCTCTTTGACAACCACCGGGGAGCTGTTTTTT. It specifies CASSSLTTTGELFF. V and J are TRBV7-8 and TRBJ2-2, with D hard to call. Germline CDR1 reads SGHVS; CDR2 reads FQNEAQ. V was cut by 4 bases and J by 4 bases, with 10 bases left in between. This CDR3 has 14 residues.

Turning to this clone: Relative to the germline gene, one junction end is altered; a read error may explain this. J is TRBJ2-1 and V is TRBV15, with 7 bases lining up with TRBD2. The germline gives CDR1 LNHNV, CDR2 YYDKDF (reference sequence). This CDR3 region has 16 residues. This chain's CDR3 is CATSREAGFRYNEQFF. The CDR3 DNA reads TGTGCCACCAGCCGAGAAGCGGGATTCAGATACAATGAGCAGTTCTTC.

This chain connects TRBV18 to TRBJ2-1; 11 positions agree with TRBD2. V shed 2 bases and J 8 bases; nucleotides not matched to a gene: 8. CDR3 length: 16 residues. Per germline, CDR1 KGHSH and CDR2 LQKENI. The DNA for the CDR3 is TGTGCCAGCTCACCAGGTAGCGGGAGGGCCAGGGATGAGCAGTTCTTC. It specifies CASSPGSGRARDEQFF.

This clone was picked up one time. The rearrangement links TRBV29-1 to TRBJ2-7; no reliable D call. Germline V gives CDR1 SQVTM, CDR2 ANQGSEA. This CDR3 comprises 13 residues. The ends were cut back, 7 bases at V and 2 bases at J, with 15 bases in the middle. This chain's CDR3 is CSALNGPTYEQYF. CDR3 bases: TGCAGCGCGCTCAATGGGCCAACCTACGAGCAGTACTTC.

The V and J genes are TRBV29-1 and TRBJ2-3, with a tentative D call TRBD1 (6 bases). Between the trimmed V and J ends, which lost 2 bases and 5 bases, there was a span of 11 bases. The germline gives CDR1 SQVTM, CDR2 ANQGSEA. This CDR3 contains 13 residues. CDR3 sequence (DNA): TGCAGCGTTGAAAATGGGGGCGAAGATACGCAGTATTTT. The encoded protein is CSVENGGEDTQYF.

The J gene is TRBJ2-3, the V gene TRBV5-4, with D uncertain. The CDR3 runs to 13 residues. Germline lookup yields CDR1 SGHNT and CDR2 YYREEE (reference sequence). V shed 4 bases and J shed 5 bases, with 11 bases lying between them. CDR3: CASSPASEDTQYF. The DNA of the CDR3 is TGTGCCAGCAGCCCGGCATCTGAAGATACGCAGTATTTT. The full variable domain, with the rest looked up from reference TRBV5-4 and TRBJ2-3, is ETGVTQSPTHLIKTRGQQVTLRCSSQSGHNTVSWYQQALGQGPQFIFQYYREEENGRGNFPPRFSGLQFPNYSSELNVNALELDDSALYLCASSPASEDTQYFGPGTRLTVL.

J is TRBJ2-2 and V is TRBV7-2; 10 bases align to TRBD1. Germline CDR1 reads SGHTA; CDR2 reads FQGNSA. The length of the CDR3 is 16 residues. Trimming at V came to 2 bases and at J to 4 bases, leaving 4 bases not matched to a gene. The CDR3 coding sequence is TGTGCCAGCAGCTTAACCGACAGGGGGCGCACCGGGGAGCTGTTTTTT. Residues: CASSLTDRGRTGELFF.

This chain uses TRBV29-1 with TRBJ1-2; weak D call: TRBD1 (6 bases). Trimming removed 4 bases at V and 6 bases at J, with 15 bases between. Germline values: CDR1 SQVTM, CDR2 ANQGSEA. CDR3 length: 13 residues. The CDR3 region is CSVAWGRGDGYTF. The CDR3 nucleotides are TGCAGCGTTGCGTGGGGGCGGGGCGATGGCTACACCTTC. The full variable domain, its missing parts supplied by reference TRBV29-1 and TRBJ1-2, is SAVISQKPSRDICQRGTSLTIQCQVDSQVTMMFWYRQQPGQSLTLIATANQGSEATYESGFVIDKFPISRPNLTFSTLTVSNMSPEDSSIYLCSVAWGRGDGYTFGSGTRLTVV.